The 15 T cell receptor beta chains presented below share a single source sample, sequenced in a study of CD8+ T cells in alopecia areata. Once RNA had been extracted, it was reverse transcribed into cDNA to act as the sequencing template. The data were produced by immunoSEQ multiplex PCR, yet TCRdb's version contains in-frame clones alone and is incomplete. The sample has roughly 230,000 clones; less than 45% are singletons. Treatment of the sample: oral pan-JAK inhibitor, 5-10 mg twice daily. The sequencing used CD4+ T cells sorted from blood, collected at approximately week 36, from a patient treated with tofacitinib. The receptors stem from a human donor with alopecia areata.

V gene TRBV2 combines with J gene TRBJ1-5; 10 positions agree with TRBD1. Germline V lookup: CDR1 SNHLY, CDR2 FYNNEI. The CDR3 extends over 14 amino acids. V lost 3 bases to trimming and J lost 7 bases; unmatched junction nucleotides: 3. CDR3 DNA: TGTGCCAGCAGTGAGACAGGGGGCTTACAGCCCCAGCATTTT. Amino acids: CASSETGGLQPQHF.

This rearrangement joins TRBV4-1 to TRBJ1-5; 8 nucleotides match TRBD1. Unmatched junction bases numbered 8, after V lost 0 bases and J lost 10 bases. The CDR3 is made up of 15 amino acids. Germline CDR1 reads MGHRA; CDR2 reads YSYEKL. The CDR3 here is CASSQDPQGASPQHF. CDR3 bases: TGCGCCAGCAGCCAAGATCCCCAGGGGGCTTCCCCCCAGCATTTT.

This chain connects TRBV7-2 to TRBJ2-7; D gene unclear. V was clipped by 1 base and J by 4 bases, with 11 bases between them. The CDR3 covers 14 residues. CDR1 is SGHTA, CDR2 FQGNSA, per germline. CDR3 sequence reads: CASSLDFDKYEQYF. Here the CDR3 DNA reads TGTGCCAGCAGCTTAGATTTCGACAAGTACGAGCAGTACTTC.

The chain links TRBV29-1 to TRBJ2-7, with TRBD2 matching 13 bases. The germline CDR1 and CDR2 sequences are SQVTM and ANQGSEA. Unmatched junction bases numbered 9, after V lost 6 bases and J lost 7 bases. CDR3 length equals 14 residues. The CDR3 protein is CSVTTSGRTGEQYF. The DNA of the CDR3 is TGCAGCGTAACGACTAGCGGGAGGACGGGAGAGCAGTACTTC.

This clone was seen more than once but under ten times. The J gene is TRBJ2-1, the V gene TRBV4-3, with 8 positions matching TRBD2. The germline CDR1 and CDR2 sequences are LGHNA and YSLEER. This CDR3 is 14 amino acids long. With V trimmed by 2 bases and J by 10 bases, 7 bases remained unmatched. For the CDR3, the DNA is TGCGCCAGCAGCCAATGGACGATAGCGGGAGAGCAGTTCTTC. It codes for CASSQWTIAGEQFF.

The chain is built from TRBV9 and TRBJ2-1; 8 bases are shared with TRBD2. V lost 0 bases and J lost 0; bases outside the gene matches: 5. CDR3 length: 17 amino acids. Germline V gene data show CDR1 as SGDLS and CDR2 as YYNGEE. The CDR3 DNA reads TGTGCCAGCAGCGTAGGCCTAGCGGGTAGCTCCTACAATGAGCAGTTCTTC. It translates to CASSVGLAGSSYNEQFF.

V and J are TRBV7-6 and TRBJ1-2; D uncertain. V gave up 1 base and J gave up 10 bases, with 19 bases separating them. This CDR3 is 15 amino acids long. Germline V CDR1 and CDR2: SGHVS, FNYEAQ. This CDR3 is CASSLDARENGVYTF. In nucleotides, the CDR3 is TGTGCCAGCAGCTTAGACGCGAGGGAGAACGGTGTCTACACCTTC.

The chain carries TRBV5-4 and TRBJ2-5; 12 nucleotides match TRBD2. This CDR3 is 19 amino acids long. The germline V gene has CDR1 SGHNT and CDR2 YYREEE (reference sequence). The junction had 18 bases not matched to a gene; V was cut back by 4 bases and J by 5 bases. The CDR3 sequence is CASSPPPMGTSGPGETQYF. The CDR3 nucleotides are TGTGCCAGCAGCCCCCCGCCCATGGGGACTAGCGGGCCCGGGGAGACCCAGTACTTC.

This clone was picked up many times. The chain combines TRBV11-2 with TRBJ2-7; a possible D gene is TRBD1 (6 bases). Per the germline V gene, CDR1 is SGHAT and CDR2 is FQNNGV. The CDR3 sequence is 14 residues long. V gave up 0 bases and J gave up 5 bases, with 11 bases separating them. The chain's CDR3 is CASSLEAQGHEQYF. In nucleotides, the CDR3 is TGTGCCAGCAGCTTAGAGGCCCAGGGGCACGAGCAGTACTTC. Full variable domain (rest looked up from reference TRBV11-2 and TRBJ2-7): EAGVAQSPRYKIIEKRQSVAFWCNPISGHATLYWYQQILGQGPKLLIQFQNNGVVDDSQLPKDRFSAERLKGVDSTLKIQPAKLEDSAVYLCASSLEAQGHEQYFGPGTRLTVT.

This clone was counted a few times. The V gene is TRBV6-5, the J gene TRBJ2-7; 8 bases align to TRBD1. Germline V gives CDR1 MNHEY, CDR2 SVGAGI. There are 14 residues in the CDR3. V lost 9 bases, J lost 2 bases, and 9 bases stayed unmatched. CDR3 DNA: TGTGCCAGTCAGAGGACAGGGTGGACCTACGAGCAGTACTTC. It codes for CASQRTGWTYEQYF.

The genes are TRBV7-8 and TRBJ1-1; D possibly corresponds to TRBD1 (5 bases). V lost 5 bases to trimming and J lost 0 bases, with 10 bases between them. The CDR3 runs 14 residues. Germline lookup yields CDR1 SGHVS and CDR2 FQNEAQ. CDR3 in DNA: TGTGCCAGCAGCACGGGACTGATGAACACTGAAGCTTTCTTT. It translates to CASSTGLMNTEAFF.

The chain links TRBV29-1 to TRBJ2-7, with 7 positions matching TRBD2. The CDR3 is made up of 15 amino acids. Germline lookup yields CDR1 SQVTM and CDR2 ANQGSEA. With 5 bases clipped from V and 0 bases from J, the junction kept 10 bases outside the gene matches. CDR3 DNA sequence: TGCAGCGTTCTAGTGTGGGCGGGAGTCTCCTACGAGCAGTACTTC. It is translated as CSVLVWAGVSYEQYF.

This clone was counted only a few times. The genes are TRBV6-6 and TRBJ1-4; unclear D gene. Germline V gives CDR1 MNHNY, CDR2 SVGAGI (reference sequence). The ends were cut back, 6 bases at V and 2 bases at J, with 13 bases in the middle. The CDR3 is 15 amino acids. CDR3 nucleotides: TGTGCCAGCAGGGTAGATGGACGGACTAATGAAAAACTGTTTTTT. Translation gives CASRVDGRTNEKLFF.

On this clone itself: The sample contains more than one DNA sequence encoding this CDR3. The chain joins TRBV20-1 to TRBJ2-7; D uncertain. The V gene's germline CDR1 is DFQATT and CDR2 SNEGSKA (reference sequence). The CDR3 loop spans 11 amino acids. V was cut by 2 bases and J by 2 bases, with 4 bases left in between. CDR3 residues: CSARTAYEQYF. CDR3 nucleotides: TGCAGTGCTAGAACTGCCTACGAGCAGTACTTC.

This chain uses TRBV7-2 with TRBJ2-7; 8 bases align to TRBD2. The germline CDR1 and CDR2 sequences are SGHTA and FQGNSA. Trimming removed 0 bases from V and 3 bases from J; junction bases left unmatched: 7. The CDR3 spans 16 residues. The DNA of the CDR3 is TGTGCCAGCAGCTTAGCGATGCTAGCGGGCAACTACGAGCAGTACTTC. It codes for CASSLAMLAGNYEQYF.